The rows below give T cell receptor beta chains drawn from one sample of a study of breast tumors, draining lymph nodes, adjacent tissues. TCRdb independently ran MiXCR on the multiplex PCR reads; one entry per CDR3 protein. The sample yields 200,000 or so distinct CDR3 sequences, over 25% seen once. Sequencing was carried out using axillary lymph node tissue. The receptors stem from a female donor with breast cancer. Some clones in this sample may be carry-over from other donors' samples. CDR3s include the opening cysteine and the closing phenylalanine or tryptophan. D genes are given only for firm matches. Clone size is given for some rows only: seen once, a few or many times, or a class if the clone is expanded.

size,D,J,V,CDR3,DNA
-,-,TRBJ1-2,TRBV9,CASSARGGANYGYTF,TGTGCCAGCAGCGCCCGTGGGGGCGCTAACTATGGCTACACCTTC
many,-,TRBJ2-7,TRBV9,CASSEGLYAYEQYF,TGTGCCAGCAGCGAAGGACTATATGCCTACGAGCAGTACTTC
many,-,TRBJ1-5,TRBV30,CAWSGVGNQPQHF,TGTGCCTGGAGTGGCGTGGGGAATCAGCCCCAGCATTTT
many,-,TRBJ2-1,TRBV7-8,CASSPTYSLNEQFF,TGTGCCAGCAGCCCCACCTATTCCCTCAATGAGCAGTTCTTC
few,TRBD1,TRBJ1-5,TRBV28,CASSTGTGAGNQPQHF,TGTGCCAGCAGCACGGGGACAGGGGCAGGCAATCAGCCCCAGCATTTT
few,-,TRBJ1-1,TRBV7-6,CASSLVAREDTEAFF,TGTGCCAGCAGCTTAGTTGCCAGGGAGGACACTGAAGCTTTCTTT
many,TRBD2,TRBJ2-7,TRBV7-9,CASSRRSSGGRNEQYF,TGTGCCAGCAGCCGAAGGTCTAGCGGGGGGAGAAACGAGCAGTACTTC
-,-,TRBJ2-1,TRBV18,CASSPQGSGSYNEQFF,TGTGCCAGCTCACCTCAGGGGTCAGGGTCCTACAATGAGCAGTTCTTC
-,-,TRBJ1-1,TRBV19,CASSFDTEAFF,TGTGCCAGTAGTTTCGACACTGAAGCTTTCTTT
-,-,TRBJ2-3,TRBV29-1,CSAGSADAQYF,TGCAGCGCCGGGAGTGCAGATGCGCAGTATTTT
many,-,TRBJ1-5,TRBV2,CASRYGTSNQPQHF,TGTGCCAGCAGGTATGGGACTAGCAATCAGCCCCAGCATTTT
few,-,TRBJ1-3,TRBV6-2/TRBV6-3,CASSTVTFLNSGNTIYF,TGTGCCAGCAGTACAGTTACCTTCTTGAACTCTGGAAACACCATATATTTT
many,TRBD2,TRBJ2-1,TRBV5-4,CASSFGQGRSSGASDEQFF,TGTGCCAGCAGCTTCGGGCAGGGTCGTTCTAGCGGGGCCTCGGATGAGCAGTTCTTC
-,TRBD1,TRBJ2-1,TRBV5-4,CASSLSTGQGNNEQFF,TGTGCCAGCAGCCTTTCGACAGGGCAGGGAAATAATGAGCAGTTCTTC
many,-,TRBJ1-2,TRBV20-1,CSASPNPNGYTF,TGCAGTGCCAGCCCTAACCCAAATGGCTACACCTTC
many,-,TRBJ2-1,TRBV24-1,CATSDPGGANERFF,TGTGCCACCAGTGATCCCGGCGGGGCCAATGAGCGGTTCTTC
-,-,TRBJ2-5,TRBV15,CATSQTREAQYF,TGTGCCACCAGCCAAACTAGGGAGGCCCAGTACTTC
-,-,TRBJ2-1,TRBV7-9,CASSLATGSYNEQLF,TGTGCCAGCAGCTTAGCCACAGGTTCCTACAATGAGCAGCTCTTC
-,-,TRBJ2-3,TRBV5-1,CASSNSRGAADTQYF,TGCGCCAGCAGCAATTCACGAGGGGCAGCAGATACGCAGTATTTT
-,-,TRBJ2-1,TRBV29-1,CSVERGQQFF,TGCAGCGTTGAGCGGGGGCAGCAGTTCTTC
-,TRBD1,TRBJ2-1,TRBV10-1,CASGLTGYNEQFF,TGCGCCAGCGGTTTGACAGGGTACAATGAGCAGTTCTTC
-,TRBD1,TRBJ1-1,TRBV6-5,CASKRDRARTEAFF,TGTGCCAGCAAAAGGGACAGGGCCCGCACTGAAGCTTTCTTT
few,-,TRBJ1-1,TRBV28,CASSYPQDLNTEAFF,TGTGCCAGCAGTTACCCACAGGACCTGAACACTGAAGCTTTCTTT
-,-,TRBJ2-2,TRBV16,CASQERYTGELFF,TGTGCCAGTCAGGAACGTTACACCGGGGAGCTGTTTTTT
many,-,TRBJ2-1,TRBV7-9,CASNPLGNMRNEQFF,TGTGCCAGTAACCCGTTGGGGAACATGAGGAATGAGCAGTTCTTC
many,-,TRBJ1-2,TRBV20-1,CSASRAGYGSTF,TGCAGTGCTAGCAGGGCAGGCTATGGCTCCACCTTC
many,TRBD1,TRBJ2-6,TRBV24-1,CATSGTGGQANVLTF,TGTGCCACCAGCGGGACAGGGGGGCAAGCCAACGTCCTGACTTTC